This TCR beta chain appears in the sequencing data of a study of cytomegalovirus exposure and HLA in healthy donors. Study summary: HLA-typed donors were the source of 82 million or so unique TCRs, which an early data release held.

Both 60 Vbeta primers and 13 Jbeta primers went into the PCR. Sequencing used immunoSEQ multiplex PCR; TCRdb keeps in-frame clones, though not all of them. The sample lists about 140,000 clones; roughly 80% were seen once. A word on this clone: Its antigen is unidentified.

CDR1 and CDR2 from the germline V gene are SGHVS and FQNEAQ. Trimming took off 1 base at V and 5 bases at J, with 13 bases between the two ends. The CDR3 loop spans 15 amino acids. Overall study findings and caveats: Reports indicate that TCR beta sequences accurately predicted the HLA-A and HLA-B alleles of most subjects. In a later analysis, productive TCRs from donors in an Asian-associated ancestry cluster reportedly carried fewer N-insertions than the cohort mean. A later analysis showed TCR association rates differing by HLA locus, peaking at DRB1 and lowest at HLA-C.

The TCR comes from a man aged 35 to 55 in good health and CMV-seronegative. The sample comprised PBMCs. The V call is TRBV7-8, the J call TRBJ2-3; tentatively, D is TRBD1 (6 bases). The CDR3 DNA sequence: TGTGCCAGCAGCTTAGAGCAGGGGTCGAAAGATACGCAGTATTTT. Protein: CASSLEQGSKDTQYF.